The sequence of this T cell receptor (beta chain) was determined in a study of cytomegalovirus exposure and HLA in healthy donors. Findings and limits, study-wide: Cytomegalovirus-associated status was assigned to approximately 160 TCR beta chains. TCR beta sequences reportedly predicted the HLA-A and HLA-B alleles of most subjects accurately. Several of the most significant clusters appeared, in a later analysis, to be linked to common viral pathogens. Most TCR sequences were rare, but some public TCRs occurred in many donors.

A remark on this clone: Its antigen is not identified.

Trimming took off 0 bases at V and 2 bases at J, with 11 bases between the two ends. CDR3 length equals 16 residues. Germline CDR1 is LGHNA and CDR2 is YNFKEQ. The primer mix had 60 Vbeta and 13 Jbeta primers. The table came from immunoSEQ multiplex PCR; TCRdb's copy has only in-frame clones and leaves some out. This sample contains about 52,000 clones. The rearrangement links TRBV4-2 to TRBJ1-3, with a tentative D call TRBD1 (6 bases). The sequence derives from a woman in her forties or fifties in good health and CMV-seropositive. Specimen: PBMCs. In DNA form, the CDR3 reads TGTGCCAGCAGCCAAGACCCACAGGGAGCTGGAAACACCATATATTTT. Residues: CASSQDPQGAGNTIYF.